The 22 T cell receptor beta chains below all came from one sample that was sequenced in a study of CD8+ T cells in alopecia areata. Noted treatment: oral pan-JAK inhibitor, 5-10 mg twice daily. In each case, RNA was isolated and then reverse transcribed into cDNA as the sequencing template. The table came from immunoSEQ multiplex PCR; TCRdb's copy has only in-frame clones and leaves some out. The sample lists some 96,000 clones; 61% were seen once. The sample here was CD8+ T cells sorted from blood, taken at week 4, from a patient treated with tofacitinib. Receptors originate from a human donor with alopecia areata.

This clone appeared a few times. The CDR3: CASTDLNPTVLQETQYF. The CDR3 DNA reads as TGTGCCAGCACCGATTTAAATCCTACAGTATTGCAAGAGACCCAGTACTTC. This chain uses TRBV7-9 with TRBJ2-5; no definite D call. The V gene's germline CDR1 is SEHNR and CDR2 FQNEAQ (reference sequence). The CDR3 runs to 17 residues. V lost 7 bases to trimming and J lost 2 bases, with 23 bases between them.

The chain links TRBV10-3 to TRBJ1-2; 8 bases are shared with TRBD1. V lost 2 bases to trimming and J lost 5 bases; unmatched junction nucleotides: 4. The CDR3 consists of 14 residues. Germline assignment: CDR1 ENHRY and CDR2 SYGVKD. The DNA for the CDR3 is TGTGCCATCAGTGAGGGACAGGGTGCATATGGCTACACCTTC. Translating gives CAISEGQGAYGYTF.

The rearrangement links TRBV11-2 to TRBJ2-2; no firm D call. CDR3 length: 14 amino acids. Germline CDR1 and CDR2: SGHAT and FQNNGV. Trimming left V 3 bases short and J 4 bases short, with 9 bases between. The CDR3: CASSFDSSTGELFF. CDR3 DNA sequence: TGTGCCAGCAGCTTCGACTCAAGCACCGGGGAGCTGTTTTTT.

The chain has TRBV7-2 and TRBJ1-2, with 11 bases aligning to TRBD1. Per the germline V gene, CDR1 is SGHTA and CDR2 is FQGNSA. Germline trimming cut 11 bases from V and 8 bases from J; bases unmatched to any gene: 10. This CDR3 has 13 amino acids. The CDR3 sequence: CAEDRGRNTGYTF. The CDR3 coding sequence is TGTGCCGAGGACAGGGGGCGCAATACGGGCTACACCTTC.

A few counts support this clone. CDR3 nucleotide sequence: TGTGCCAGCAGTGATTGGGAAGACAATGAGCAGTTCTTC. Its protein is CASSDWEDNEQFF. The chain couples TRBV6-5 to TRBJ2-1; no reliable D call. The V gene's germline CDR1 is MNHEY and CDR2 SVGAGI. This CDR3 contains 13 residues. V lost 5 bases, J lost 5 bases, and 10 bases lay in between.

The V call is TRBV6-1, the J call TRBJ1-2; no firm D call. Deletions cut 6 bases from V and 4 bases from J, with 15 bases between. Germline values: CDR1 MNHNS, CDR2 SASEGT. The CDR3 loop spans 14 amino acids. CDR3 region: CASSQRAGIYGYTF. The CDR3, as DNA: TGTGCCAGCAGCCAAAGGGCAGGTATCTATGGCTACACCTTC.

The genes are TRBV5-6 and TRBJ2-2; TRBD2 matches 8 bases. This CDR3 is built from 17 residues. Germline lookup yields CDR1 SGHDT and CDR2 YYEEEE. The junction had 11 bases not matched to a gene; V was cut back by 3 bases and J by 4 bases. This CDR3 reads CASSYGGAGVTTGELFF. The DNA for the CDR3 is TGTGCCAGCAGCTACGGAGGAGCGGGAGTTACCACCGGGGAGCTGTTTTTT. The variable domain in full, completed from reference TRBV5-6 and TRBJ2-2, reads DAGVTQSPTHLIKTRGQQVTLRCSPKSGHDTVSWYQQALGQGPQFIFQYYEEEERQRGNFPDRFSGHQFPNYSSELNVNALLLGDSALYLCASSYGGAGVTTGELFFGEGSRLTVL.

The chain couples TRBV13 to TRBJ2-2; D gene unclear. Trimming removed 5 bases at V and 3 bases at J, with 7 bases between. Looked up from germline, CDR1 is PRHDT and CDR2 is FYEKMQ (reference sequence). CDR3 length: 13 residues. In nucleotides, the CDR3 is TGTGCCAGCAGCGGTGGAGACACCGGGGAGCTGTTTTTT. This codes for CASSGGDTGELFF.

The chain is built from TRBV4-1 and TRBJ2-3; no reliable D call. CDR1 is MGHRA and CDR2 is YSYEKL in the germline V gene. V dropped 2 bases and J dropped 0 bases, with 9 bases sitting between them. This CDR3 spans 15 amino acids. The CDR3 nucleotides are TGCGCCAGCAGCCAATTTCCGCGGAGCACAGATACGCAGTATTTT. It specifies CASSQFPRSTDTQYF.

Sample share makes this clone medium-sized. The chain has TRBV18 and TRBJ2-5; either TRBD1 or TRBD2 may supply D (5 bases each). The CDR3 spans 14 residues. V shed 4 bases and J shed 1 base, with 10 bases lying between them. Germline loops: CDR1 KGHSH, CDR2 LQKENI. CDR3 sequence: CASSLGPFQETQYF. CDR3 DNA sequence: TGTGCCAGCTCACTGGGACCTTTCCAAGAGACCCAGTACTTC.

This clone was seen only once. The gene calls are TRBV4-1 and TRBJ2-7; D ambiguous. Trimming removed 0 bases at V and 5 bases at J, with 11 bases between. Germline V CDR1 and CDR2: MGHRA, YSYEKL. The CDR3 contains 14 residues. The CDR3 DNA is TGCGCCAGCAGCCAAGAGGAGTTCGCGCACGAGCAGTACTTC. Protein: CASSQEEFAHEQYF.

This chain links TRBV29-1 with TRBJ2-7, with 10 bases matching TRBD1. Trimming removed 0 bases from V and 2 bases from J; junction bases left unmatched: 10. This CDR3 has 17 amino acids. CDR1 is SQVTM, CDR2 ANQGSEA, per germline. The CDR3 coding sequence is TGCAGCGTTGAAGATCCTGGAGGGGGACAGGGGACCTACGAGCAGTACTTC. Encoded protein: CSVEDPGGGQGTYEQYF.

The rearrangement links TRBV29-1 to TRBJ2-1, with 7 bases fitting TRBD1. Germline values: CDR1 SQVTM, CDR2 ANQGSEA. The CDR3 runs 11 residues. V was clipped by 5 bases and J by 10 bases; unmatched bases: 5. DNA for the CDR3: TGCAGCGTTCCCAGGGGGATAGAGCAGTTCTTC. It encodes CSVPRGIEQFF.

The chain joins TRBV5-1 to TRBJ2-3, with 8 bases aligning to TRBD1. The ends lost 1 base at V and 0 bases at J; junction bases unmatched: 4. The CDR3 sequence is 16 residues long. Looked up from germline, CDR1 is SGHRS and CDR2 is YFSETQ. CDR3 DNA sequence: TGCGCCAGCAGCTTGTCCCGGGACAGGAGCACAGATACGCAGTATTTT. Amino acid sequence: CASSLSRDRSTDTQYF.

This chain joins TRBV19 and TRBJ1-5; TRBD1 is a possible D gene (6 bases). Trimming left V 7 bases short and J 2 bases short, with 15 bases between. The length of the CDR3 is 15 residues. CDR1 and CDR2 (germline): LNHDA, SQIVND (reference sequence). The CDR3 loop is CASKEGGFGNQPQHF. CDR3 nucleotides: TGTGCCAGTAAGGAGGGGGGCTTCGGCAATCAGCCCCAGCATTTT.

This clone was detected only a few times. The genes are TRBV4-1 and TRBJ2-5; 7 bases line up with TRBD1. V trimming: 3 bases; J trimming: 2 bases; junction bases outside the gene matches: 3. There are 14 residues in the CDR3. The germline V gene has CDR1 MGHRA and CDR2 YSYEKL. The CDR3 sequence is CASSHDREQETQYF. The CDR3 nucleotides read TGCGCCAGCAGCCACGACAGGGAGCAAGAGACCCAGTACTTC.

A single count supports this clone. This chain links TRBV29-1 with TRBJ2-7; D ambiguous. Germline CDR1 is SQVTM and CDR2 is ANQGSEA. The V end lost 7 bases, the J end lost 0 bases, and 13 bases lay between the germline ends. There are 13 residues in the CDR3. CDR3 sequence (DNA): TGCAGCGCCCAAGCCGGGTTCTCCTACGAGCAGTACTTC. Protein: CSAQAGFSYEQYF.

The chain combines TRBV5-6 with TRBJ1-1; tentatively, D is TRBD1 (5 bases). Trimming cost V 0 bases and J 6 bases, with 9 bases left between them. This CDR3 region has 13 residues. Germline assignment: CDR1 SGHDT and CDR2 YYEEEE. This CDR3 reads CASSLVGEAEAFF. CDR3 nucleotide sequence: TGTGCCAGCAGCTTGGTAGGGGAGGCTGAAGCTTTCTTT.

The CDR3 DNA follows: TGTGCCAGCAGCTCCTCTACAGGGCACGGTCATCAGCCCCAGCATTTT. Its translation: CASSSSTGHGHQPQHF. The V call is TRBV7-6, the J call TRBJ1-5; possibly TRBD1 for D (6 bases). This CDR3 has 16 amino acids. Germline CDR1 reads SGHVS; CDR2 reads FNYEAQ. Trimming pared 4 bases from V and 5 bases from J, leaving 18 bases between.

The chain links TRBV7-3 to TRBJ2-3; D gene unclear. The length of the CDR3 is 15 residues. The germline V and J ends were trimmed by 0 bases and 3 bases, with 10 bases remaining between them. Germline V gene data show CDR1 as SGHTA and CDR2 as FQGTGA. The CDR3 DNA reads TGTGCCAGCAGCTTAACAACGGCCCTTACAGATACGCAGTATTTT. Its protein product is CASSLTTALTDTQYF.

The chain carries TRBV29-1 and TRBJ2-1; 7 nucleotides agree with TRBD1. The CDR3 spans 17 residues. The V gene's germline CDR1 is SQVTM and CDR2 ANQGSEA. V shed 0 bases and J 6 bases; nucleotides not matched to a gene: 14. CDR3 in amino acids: CSVEEKLTGTERNEQFF. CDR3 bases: TGCAGCGTTGAAGAAAAACTGACGGGGACAGAGCGCAATGAGCAGTTCTTC.

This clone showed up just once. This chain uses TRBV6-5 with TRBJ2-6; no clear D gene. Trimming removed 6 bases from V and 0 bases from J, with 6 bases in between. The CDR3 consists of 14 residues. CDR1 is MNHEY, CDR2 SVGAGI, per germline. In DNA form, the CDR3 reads TGTGCCAGCAGCACAAGCTCTGGGGCCAACGTCCTGACTTTC. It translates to CASSTSSGANVLTF.